What follows are 13 T cell receptor beta chains derived from one specimen sequenced in a study of cytomegalovirus exposure and HLA in healthy donors. 60 Vbeta and 13 Jbeta primers were used in PCR. TCRdb's copy holds only in-frame clones and misses some; the assay was immunoSEQ multiplex PCR. The data hold fewer than 180,000 clones, with 55% to 75% observed a single time. Sequencing was performed on PBMCs. These receptors came from an older woman in good health and CMV-seropositive.

This rearrangement joins TRBV7-3 to TRBJ2-2; 11 bases align to TRBD1. Germline V gene lookup returns CDR1 SGHTA and CDR2 FQGTGA. This CDR3 region has 15 residues. Germline trimming cut 3 bases from V and 8 bases from J; bases unmatched to any gene: 5. The DNA for the CDR3 is TGTGCCAGCAGCTTTTCCGGGACAGGGGGAGGGGAGCTGTTTTTT. It encodes CASSFSGTGGGELFF.

The V gene is TRBV11-2, the J gene TRBJ1-2, with 10 nucleotides matching TRBD1. CDR3 size: 14 residues. With V trimmed by 4 bases and J by 5 bases, 4 bases remained unmatched. Germline values: CDR1 SGHAT, CDR2 FQNNGV. The CDR3: CASSWDRGPYGYTF. The CDR3 DNA reads TGTGCCAGCAGCTGGGACAGGGGACCATATGGCTACACCTTC.

The J gene is TRBJ1-1, the V gene TRBV5-1, with D possibly TRBD1 on 6 matching bases. The CDR3 length is 14 residues. CDR1 SGHRS and CDR2 YFSETQ come from the germline V gene. V gave up 6 bases and J gave up 3 bases, with 15 bases separating them. This CDR3 reads CASNPSQGYTEAFF. The CDR3 DNA follows: TGCGCCAGCAACCCTTCACAGGGATACACTGAAGCTTTCTTT.

This clone was seen only a few times. V is TRBV19 and J is TRBJ1-4; TRBD1 is a possible D gene (5 bases). Germline CDR1 and CDR2: LNHDA and SQIVND (reference sequence). The V end was cut by 2 bases, the J end by 4 bases, with 11 bases between. The CDR3 consists of 15 residues. CDR3 sequence (DNA): TGTGCCAGTAGTATAATAGGACAAAATAATGAAAAACTGTTTTTT. Residues: CASSIIGQNNEKLFF. The entire variable domain, with the rest obtained from reference TRBV19 and TRBJ1-4, is as follows: DGGITQSPKYLFRKEGQNVTLSCEQNLNHDAMYWYRQDPGQGLRLIYYSQIVNDFQKGDIAEGYSVSREKKESFPLTVTSAQKNPTAFYLCASSIIGQNNEKLFFGSGTQLSVL.

The rearrangement joins TRBV29-1 to TRBJ2-7; D is possibly TRBD2 (7 bases). Germline V gene sequence: CDR1 SQVTM, CDR2 ANQGSEA. The CDR3 loop spans 14 amino acids. Trimming cost V 4 bases and J 1 base, with 14 bases left between them. CDR3 bases: TGCAGCGTTGCCCGGGGGGCAGATTCCTACGAGCAGTACTTC. This codes for CSVARGADSYEQYF.

This clone was seen repeatedly, ten times or more. The V and J genes are TRBV19 and TRBJ2-1; 14 nucleotides line up with TRBD2. CDR3 size: 16 residues. The J segment lost 9 bases and the V segment lost 4 bases, leaving 8 bases of the junction unmatched. Germline CDR1 is LNHDA and CDR2 is SQIVND (reference sequence). The CDR3 DNA reads as TGTGCCAGTAGTACCTGGGGACTAGCGGGAGACATTGAGCAGTTCTTC. It specifies CASSTWGLAGDIEQFF.

The table lists this clone with a few counts. V usage is TRBV6-1 and J usage is TRBJ2-7, with D maybe TRBD2 (6 bases). The CDR3 has 14 residues. The V and J ends lost 4 bases and 4 bases respectively, with 14 bases between them. From germline, CDR1 is MNHNS and CDR2 SASEGT. CDR3 region: CASSVSAEGYEQYF. For the CDR3, the DNA is TGTGCCAGCAGTGTTTCGGCGGAGGGATACGAGCAGTACTTC.

The chain carries TRBV7-2 and TRBJ2-7; 12 bases match TRBD2. Germline V CDR1 and CDR2: SGHTA, FQGNSA. The CDR3 runs to 17 residues. With V trimmed by 3 bases and J by 0 bases, 6 bases remained unmatched. CDR3 residues: CASSFRTSGTSSYEQYF. The CDR3 coding sequence is TGTGCCAGCAGCTTTAGGACTAGCGGGACCAGCTCCTACGAGCAGTACTTC.

This sequence joins TRBV9 and TRBJ1-3; no definite D call. V was trimmed by 4 bases and J by 0 bases, leaving 8 bases between them. The CDR3 totals 14 residues. CDR1 SGDLS and CDR2 YYNGEE come from the germline V gene. CDR3 residues: CASSTASSGNTIYF. Here the CDR3 DNA reads TGTGCCAGCAGCACTGCCTCCTCTGGAAACACCATATATTTT.

The V gene is TRBV10-1, the J gene TRBJ2-5; perhaps TRBD1 as D (5 bases). Germline lookup yields CDR1 WNHNN and CDR2 SYGVQD (reference sequence). The CDR3 sequence is 16 residues long. Trimming took 3 bases from V and 2 from J, leaving 16 bases between them. CDR3 nucleotide sequence: TGCGCCAGCAGTGACCAGAAGCAGGGTGGACAAGAGACCCAGTACTTC. Residues: CASSDQKQGGQETQYF.

This chain links TRBV7-8 with TRBJ2-7; TRBD2 aligns across 11 bases. CDR3 length: 14 residues. The J segment lost 4 bases and the V segment lost 5 bases, leaving 4 bases of the junction unmatched. Germline values: CDR1 SGHVS, CDR2 FQNEAQ. CDR3 protein: CASSPRTSGYEQYF. The CDR3, as DNA: TGTGCCAGCAGCCCTAGGACTAGCGGGTACGAGCAGTACTTC.

This rearrangement joins TRBV28 to TRBJ2-7; D might be TRBD2 (6 bases). This CDR3 is built from 16 residues. Looked up from germline, CDR1 is MDHEN and CDR2 is SYDVKM. Deletions cut 2 bases from V and 2 bases from J, with 16 bases between. The CDR3 DNA is TGTGCCAGCAGTTTAGGGGCGGCGGGAAGAACCTACGAGCAGTACTTC. It specifies CASSLGAAGRTYEQYF.

This clone was recorded a few times. The V call is TRBV5-4, the J call TRBJ2-3; a possible D gene is TRBD1 (6 bases). CDR3 length: 14 residues. Trimming removed 3 bases at V and 2 bases at J, with 10 bases between. Germline CDR1 is SGHNT and CDR2 is YYREEE (reference sequence). In nucleotides, the CDR3 is TGTGCCAGCAGCTCTACAGGGTACACAGATACGCAGTATTTT. This encodes CASSSTGYTDTQYF.